Sequencing of this TCR beta chain was carried out in a study of blood T cell repertoires in COVID-19. Assay: immunoSEQ multiplex PCR; the TCRdb copy retains only in-frame clones and omits some. The sample has a few hundred thousand clones; under 85% are singletons. All enrollees were roughly 18 to 90 years old and from approximately 24 US areas. Participants had their cohort set by participant-reported clinical history. Symptom resolution, clearance, or two negative PCRs marked donors in Cohort 3 as recovered. The TCR sequence derives from a woman aged 45-59 years who had recovered from COVID-19. Source material: PBMCs or T cells enriched from blood (not recorded which).

The CDR3 loop is CAWTPGRINNSPLHF. The CDR3 DNA sequence: TGTGCCTGGACCCCAGGAAGAATAAATAATTCACCCCTCCACTTT. The rearrangement joins TRBV30 to TRBJ1-6; D is unresolved. The CDR3 is 15 residues long. Germline V gene sequence: CDR1 GTSNPN, CDR2 SVGIG (reference sequence). Deletions cut 4 bases from V and 5 bases from J, with 15 bases between.